Presented here are 2 T cell receptor beta chains from one specimen sequenced in a study of T cell responses to AZD1222 COVID-19 vaccine. The assay was immunoSEQ multiplex PCR, and TCRdb's table has in-frame clones only and misses some. Of about 140,000 clones in the sample, about 90% are singletons; the top ten hold 3% to 4.5%. The specimen comprised peripheral blood, sampled on day 0 of AZD1222 vaccination. The receptors originated from an adult in good health.

The chain employs TRBV29-1 and TRBJ2-3, with 8 bases that match TRBD2. CDR1 is SQVTM and CDR2 is ANQGSEA in the germline V gene. This CDR3 comprises 15 residues. V dropped 2 bases and J dropped 1; count of bases not matched to a gene: 5. The CDR3 sequence is CSVELAGTGTDTQYF. The CDR3 bases are TGCAGCGTTGAACTAGCGGGTACCGGCACAGATACGCAGTATTTT.

The CDR3, as DNA: TGTGCCAGCAGCCCTGCAGGAGGCTACACCTTC. This codes for CASSPAGGYTF. The chain links TRBV3-1 (or the pseudogene TRBV3-2) to TRBJ1-2; D not resolved. CDR1 is LGHDT and CDR2 is YNNKEL in the germline V gene (reference sequence). The length of the CDR3 is 11 residues. V was cut by 4 bases and J by 8 bases, with 8 bases left in between.